The source of this T cell receptor beta chain is a study of blood T cell repertoires in COVID-19. Authors' processing steps: Using reference gene primer amplification, nucleated cell counts were estimated. Generated by immunoSEQ multiplex PCR, the TCRdb table keeps only in-frame clones and is missing some. V and J calls plus clone size are reproduced from that table; the DNA served to infer D and trimming. Among 95,000 to 150,000 clones, roughly 84% were seen once, and the ten largest hold over 3%. This TCR was recovered from a woman aged 30 to 39 who had recovered from COVID-19. The sample consisted of PBMCs or T cells enriched from blood (not recorded which).

The CDR3 sequence: CASSLVTASEQYF. DNA for the CDR3: TGTGCCAGCAGCCTCGTCACTGCTAGCGAGCAGTACTTC. This sequence joins TRBV9 and TRBJ2-7; D remains ambiguous. Germline V lookup: CDR1 SGDLS, CDR2 YYNGEE. V gave up 4 bases and J gave up 6 bases, with 14 bases separating them. The CDR3 is made up of 13 amino acids.